Each of the 10 T cell receptor beta chains below was sequenced from the same sample in a study of cytomegalovirus exposure and HLA in healthy donors. The PCR was carried out with 60 Vbeta primers and 13 Jbeta primers. Measured with immunoSEQ multiplex PCR; TCRdb has only the in-frame clones, and not every one. The table for this sample gives fewer than 70,000 clones. What was sequenced was PBMCs. Receptors originate from a woman between 18 and 29 years old in good health and CMV-seronegative.

J is TRBJ2-7 and V is TRBV6-1; 7 bases fit TRBD1. The germline V gene encodes CDR1 MNHNS and CDR2 SASEGT. The junction had 4 bases not matched to a gene; V was cut back by 5 bases and J by 0 bases. The CDR3 has 14 amino acids. The CDR3 bases are TGTGCCAGCAGTACAGGGGACCCCTCCTACGAGCAGTACTTC. Residues: CASSTGDPSYEQYF.

V is TRBV5-6 and J is TRBJ2-2; 13 bases agree with TRBD2. The CDR3 consists of 16 residues. Trimming cost V 7 bases and J 7 bases; bases outside gene matches: 10. Germline V gene lookup returns CDR1 SGHDT and CDR2 YYEEEE. The CDR3 DNA reads as TGTGCCAGCTCTCCACTCGGACTAGCGGGAGACGGGGAGCTGTTTTTT. Translation gives CASSPLGLAGDGELFF.

This clone is called medium-sized based on its frequency. The sample contains more than one DNA sequence encoding this CDR3. The chain has TRBV5-6 and TRBJ1-6; D is possibly TRBD1 (5 bases). With 4 bases removed from V and 7 bases from J, the gap between germline ends came to 15 bases. CDR1 and CDR2 from the germline V gene are SGHDT and YYEEEE. This CDR3 is built from 15 residues. DNA for the CDR3: TGTGCCAGCAGCCCCGGCAGGGAGGTGAATTCACCCCTCCACTTT. Protein sequence: CASSPGREVNSPLHF.

The chain has TRBV25-1 and TRBJ1-1; D is uncertain. The V gene lost 4 bases and the J gene lost 7 bases, with 13 bases spanning the gap. Looked up from germline, CDR1 is MGHDK and CDR2 is SYGVNS. The CDR3 sequence is 13 residues long. CDR3 nucleotides: TGTGCCAGCAGTGGACCGACGGGTTATGAAGCTTTCTTT. This sequence encodes CASSGPTGYEAFF.

The chain combines TRBV27 with TRBJ1-3; 8 nucleotides line up with TRBD1. The CDR3 has 15 amino acids. Germline trimming cut 5 bases from V and 4 bases from J; bases unmatched to any gene: 7. Germline V gene lookup returns CDR1 MNHEY and CDR2 SMNVEV (reference sequence). For the CDR3, the DNA is TGTGCCAGCAGTGCATCAGGGGGCAGGGGAAACACCATATATTTT. Translated, it gives CASSASGGRGNTIYF.

The V gene is TRBV4-1, the J gene TRBJ1-2; a weak D match, TRBD1 (6 bases). The CDR3 totals 13 residues. V lost 4 bases and J 3 bases, leaving 9 bases between the germline ends. Germline loops: CDR1 MGHRA, CDR2 YSYEKL. CDR3 residues: CASSLTGYYGYTF. The CDR3 DNA reads TGCGCCAGCAGCCTCACAGGGTACTATGGCTACACCTTC.

CDR3 in amino acids: CASSYLQRASNEKLFF. CDR3 sequence (DNA): TGTGCCAGCAGTTACCTTCAGCGGGCCTCAAATGAAAAACTGTTTTTT. This chain joins TRBV6-5 and TRBJ1-4, with D hard to call. CDR3 length: 16 residues. V was trimmed by 2 bases and J by 5 bases, leaving 15 bases between them. Germline CDR1 is MNHEY and CDR2 is SVGAGI.

V is TRBV4-1 and J is TRBJ1-3; D not resolved. Germline lookup yields CDR1 MGHRA and CDR2 YSYEKL. V was trimmed by 4 bases and J by 0 bases, leaving 13 bases between them. CDR3 length: 16 amino acids. The CDR3 protein is CASSRLEAVSGNTIYF. The CDR3 region has the DNA TGCGCCAGCAGCCGACTTGAGGCGGTCTCTGGAAACACCATATATTTT.

The chain couples TRBV5-1 to TRBJ2-7, with D possibly being TRBD1 (5 bases). Trimming removed 2 bases from V and 3 bases from J, with 6 bases in between. The germline V gene has CDR1 SGHRS and CDR2 YFSETQ. The CDR3 consists of 12 residues. The CDR3 DNA follows: TGCGCCAGCAGCTTAGGGGTCTACGAGCAGTACTTC. Its protein product is CASSLGVYEQYF.

This chain joins TRBV23-1 and TRBJ2-1; perhaps TRBD2 as D (5 bases). TRBV23-1 is filed as an ORF, its function uncertain. Deletions cut 8 bases from V and 4 bases from J, with 24 bases between. There are 17 residues in the CDR3. CDR3 nucleotides: TGCGCCAGCCCGGAGAGGGTATCCACGCACCGATACAATGAGCAGTTCTTC. Its translation is CASPERVSTHRYNEQFF.